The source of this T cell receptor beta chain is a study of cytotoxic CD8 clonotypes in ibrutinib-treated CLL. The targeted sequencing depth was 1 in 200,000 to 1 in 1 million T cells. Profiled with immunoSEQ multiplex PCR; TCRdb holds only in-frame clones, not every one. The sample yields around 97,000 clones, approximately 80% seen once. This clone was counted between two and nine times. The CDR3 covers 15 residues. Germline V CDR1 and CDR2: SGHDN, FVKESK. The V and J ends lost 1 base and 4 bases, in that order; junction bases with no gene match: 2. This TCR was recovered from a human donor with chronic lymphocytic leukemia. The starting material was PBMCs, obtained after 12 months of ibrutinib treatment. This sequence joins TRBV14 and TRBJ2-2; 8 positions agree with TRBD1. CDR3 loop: CASSQAGTGTGELFF. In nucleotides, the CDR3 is TGTGCCAGCAGCCAAGCCGGGACAGGCACCGGGGAGCTGTTTTTT.